Reported below is one TCR beta chain. This sample is drawn from a study of control samples from healthy donors and cancer patients. Germline loops: CDR1 WNHNN, CDR2 SYGVQD (reference sequence). The CDR3 contains 13 residues. Trimming removed 3 bases at V and 5 bases at J, with 9 bases between. Generated by immunoSEQ multiplex PCR, the TCRdb table keeps only in-frame clones and is missing some. The sample includes about 97,000 clones, roughly 94% of them seen just once. The V and J genes are TRBV10-1 and TRBJ2-3, with a weak D call TRBD1 (5 bases). The clonotype comes from a woman younger than 35 in good health. The material sequenced was blood. Written as DNA, the CDR3 is TGCGCCAGCAGTGACGGGCAGGGAGATACGCAGTATTTT. Translation gives CASSDGQGDTQYF.